These T cell receptor beta chains were read from a single sample in a study of regulatory T cells in long-lasting Graves disease. TCRdb analysed the multiplex PCR reads with MiXCR anew, one entry per CDR3 protein. Here the sample spans approximately 350,000 distinct CDR3 sequences, 16% being singletons. The same specimen was also included in a second study, on T cells in Graves' hyperthyroidism and ophthalmopathy.

The source was peripheral blood mononuclear cells (PBMCs), collected at new diagnosis, from a patient treated with antithyroid drugs. Receptor source: a man aged 35-49 years with Graves disease. The CDR3 runs from the conserved cysteine through the conserved F or W. The D gene is left open where the match is weak. Some rows mark clone size as missing; the rest say once, few, many or name a class of expanded clone.

V gene	clone size	D gene	J gene	CDR3 protein	CDR3 DNA
TRBV7-2	many	-	TRBJ2-1	CASSFEPGNEQFF	TGTGCCAGCAGCTTTGAACCCGGCAATGAGCAGTTCTTC
TRBV4-2	many	-	TRBJ1-2	CASSQGVQGNYGYTF	TGTGCCAGCAGCCAAGGTGTGCAGGGAAACTATGGCTACACCTTC
TRBV5-1	many	-	TRBJ1-5	CASSPWAGYSNQPQHF	TGTGCCAGCAGCCCTTGGGCGGGGTATAGCAATCAGCCCCAGCATTTT
TRBV6-1	few	TRBD1	TRBJ2-5	CASSEEFTGGMKTQYF	TGTGCCAGCAGTGAAGAATTCACAGGGGGCATGAAGACCCAGTACTTC
TRBV7-2	-	TRBD1	TRBJ1-1	CASSWDRVRAEAFF	TGTGCCAGCAGCTGGGACAGGGTAAGGGCTGAAGCTTTCTTT
TRBV27	many	TRBD2	TRBJ2-7	CASSLGVAGVNEQYF	TGTGCCAGCAGTTTAGGGGTAGCGGGAGTGAACGAGCAGTACTTC
TRBV24-1	many	TRBD2	TRBJ2-3	CATSLSGATDTQYF	TGTGCCACCAGTTTAAGCGGGGCTACAGATACGCAGTATTTT
TRBV28	many	-	TRBJ1-1	CASSPPGGGADSEAFF	TGTGCCAGCAGCCCCCCCGGGGGGGGGGCGGACAGTGAAGCTTTCTTT
TRBV7-9	many	-	TRBJ1-1	CASSSRIQGTEAFF	TGTGCCAGCAGTTCTAGGATACAAGGCACTGAAGCTTTCTTT
TRBV7-2	many	-	TRBJ2-2	CASSPRKGNTGELFF	TGTGCCAGCAGCCCAAGAAAAGGAAACACCGGGGAGCTGTTTTTT
TRBV27	many	-	TRBJ1-6	CASSSWGGNNSPLHF	TGTGCCAGCAGTTCTTGGGGGGGTAACAATTCACCCCTCCACTTT
TRBV10-2	few	TRBD2	TRBJ2-7	CASSGSGGAYEQYF	TGCGCCAGCAGTGGCAGCGGGGGGGCCTACGAGCAGTACTTC
TRBV3-1	-	-	TRBJ2-1	CASSRPELSYNEQFF	TGTGCCAGCAGCCGCCCGGAGCTTTCCTACAATGAGCAGTTCTTC
TRBV5-4	-	TRBD2	TRBJ2-7	CASSKGGSGGVYEQYF	TGTGCCAGCAGCAAAGGTGGTAGCGGGGGGGTGTACGAGCAGTACTTC
TRBV18	-	-	TRBJ2-7	CASSPRGALNEQYF	TGTGCCAGCTCACCAAGGGGGGCTCTAAACGAGCAGTACTTC
TRBV5-1	few	TRBD1	TRBJ2-7	CASSAWTGGGYEQYF	TGCGCCAGCAGCGCTTGGACAGGGGGCGGGTACGAGCAGTACTTC
TRBV30	many	-	TRBJ1-2	CAWRLFGGLGGYTF	TGTGCCTGGAGGCTTTTCGGAGGCCTTGGCGGCTACACCTTC
TRBV20-1	many	TRBD1	TRBJ1-1	CSASGQVNTEAFF	TGCAGTGCCTCCGGACAGGTCAACACTGAAGCTTTCTTT
TRBV9	many	TRBD2	TRBJ2-1	CASSVGLAGGSYGAEQFF	TGTGCCAGCAGCGTAGGGCTAGCGGGAGGGTCTTACGGGGCAGAGCAGTTCTTC
TRBV6-5	many	TRBD1	TRBJ2-1	CASSYAGGDNEQFF	TGTGCCAGCAGTTACGCAGGGGGAGACAATGAGCAGTTCTTC
TRBV2	many	TRBD1	TRBJ1-6	CASRGQGNSPLHF	TGTGCCAGCAGGGGACAGGGTAATTCACCCCTCCACTTT
TRBV2	many	-	TRBJ2-2	CASNRSPNTGELFF	TGTGCCAGCAATAGGTCCCCGAACACCGGGGAGCTGTTTTTT
TRBV5-1	many	TRBD1	TRBJ2-3	CASRGTGGTDTQYF	TGCGCCAGCAGAGGGACAGGGGGCACAGATACGCAGTATTTT
TRBV27	-	TRBD2	TRBJ2-7	CASRPLAGEYEQYF	TGTGCCAGCAGACCTCTAGCGGGAGAGTACGAGCAGTACTTC
TRBV9	-	-	TRBJ1-5	CASSVGREAQPQHF	TGTGCCAGCAGCGTAGGCAGGGAGGCTCAGCCCCAGCATTTT
TRBV6-1	many	-	TRBJ1-1	CASSEGQEVTEAFF	TGTGCCAGCAGTGAAGGACAGGAGGTCACTGAAGCTTTCTTT
TRBV28	-	-	TRBJ1-4	CASSPTGKTNEKLFF	TGTGCCAGCAGTCCTACAGGGAAAACTAATGAAAAACTGTTTTTT
TRBV28	many	TRBD1	TRBJ1-2	CASTDPGYRGYGYTF	TGTGCCAGCACCGACCCGGGATACAGGGGCTATGGCTACACCTTC
TRBV30	many	TRBD1	TRBJ2-6	CAEGGARSGANVLTF	TGTGCTGAAGGGGGCGCGCGCTCTGGGGCCAACGTCCTGACTTTC
TRBV6-1	many	TRBD1	TRBJ2-1	CASSVTWDRELYNEQFF	TGTGCCAGCAGTGTCACTTGGGACAGGGAACTATACAATGAGCAGTTCTTC
TRBV19	-	-	TRBJ2-5	CPTGKATETQYF	TGTCCCACAGGAAAGGCTACGGAGACCCAGTACTTC